Listed below are T cell receptor beta chains from one sample, sequenced in a study of Tregs in tolerant kidney transplant recipients. Sequencing used immunoSEQ multiplex PCR; TCRdb keeps in-frame clones, though not all of them. The profile shows some 250,000 clones, around 82% of them singletons. The sample consisted of CD4+ T cells from blood. These TCRs come from a human donor in good health. Each CDR3 is given with its conserved first and last residue. A D gene is named only where the DNA matches it firmly. Clone size is shown for a subset of rows, as once, few, many or a class of expanded clone.

>NA|TRBJ1-6|TRBV5-1|NA
CASSSHPGTPDPLHF
TGCGCCAGCAGCTCCCATCCCGGGACCCCGGATCCCCTCCACTTT
>few|TRBJ2-7|TRBV5-1|TRBD1
CASSSRTGVNEQYF
TGCGCCAGCAGCTCTAGGACAGGGGTCAACGAGCAGTACTTC
>NA|TRBJ1-2|TRBV7-9|NA
CASSPQGWGYTF
TGTGCCAGCAGCCCACAGGGTTGGGGCTACACCTTC
>NA|TRBJ1-6|TRBV4-2|NA
CASSQDWSSYNSPLHF
TGTGCCAGCAGCCAAGACTGGAGCTCCTATAATTCACCCCTCCACTTT
>NA|TRBJ2-7|TRBV7-2|TRBD2
CASRPSSGTIYEQYF
TGTGCCAGCAGGCCATCTAGCGGAACAATCTACGAGCAGTACTTC
>NA|TRBJ2-3|TRBV18|NA
CASSPLDSSPTDTQYF
TGTGCCAGCTCACCACTGGACTCTAGCCCGACAGATACGCAGTATTTT
>NA|TRBJ2-1|TRBV30|NA
CAATWYYEQFF
TGTGCCGCAACCTGGTACTATGAGCAGTTCTTC
>NA|TRBJ2-7|TRBV29-1|TRBD2
CSYGGSGAPYEQYF
TGCAGCTACGGGGGTAGCGGGGCTCCGTACGAGCAGTACTTC
>NA|TRBJ1-4|TRBV13|TRBD1
CASSSRDRTNEKLFF
TGTGCCAGCAGCTCGCGGGACAGAACTAATGAAAAACTGTTTTTT
>NA|TRBJ1-3|TRBV10-1|NA
CASSDRGNVNTIYF
TGCGCCAGCAGTGACCGGGGGAACGTGAACACCATATATTTT
>once|TRBJ2-5|TRBV7-7|TRBD2
CASSRTLILSGRASWETQYF
TGTGCCAGCAGCCGTACCCTTATCCTTAGCGGGAGGGCCTCTTGGGAGACCCAGTACTTC
>once|TRBJ1-1|TRBV4-1|NA
CASSQAAQAFF
TGCGCCAGCAGCCAAGCCGCTCAAGCTTTCTTT
>NA|TRBJ2-1|TRBV7-3|NA
CASSGSGFEDNEQFF
TGTGCCAGCAGCGGTAGCGGTTTCGAGGACAATGAGCAGTTCTTC
>NA|TRBJ1-5|TRBV7-8|NA
CASSHEGVLSNQPQHF
TGTGCCAGCAGCCACGAGGGGGTCCTGAGCAATCAGCCCCAGCATTTT
>NA|TRBJ2-1|TRBV6-1|TRBD2
CASSEPRTSVYEQFF
TGTGCCAGCAGTGAACCCAGGACTAGCGTTTATGAGCAGTTCTTC
>NA|TRBJ1-1|TRBV6-5|NA
CASSEVRAGQAFF
TGTGCCAGCAGTGAAGTCAGGGCCGGGCAAGCTTTCTTT
>NA|TRBJ2-7|TRBV6-5|NA
CASSYSSGGYEQYF
TGTGCCAGCAGTTACTCGAGCGGAGGATACGAGCAGTACTTC
>NA|TRBJ2-7|TRBV29-1|NA
CSVGGGGEQYF
TGCAGCGTTGGTGGAGGGGGGGAGCAGTACTTC
>NA|TRBJ1-2|TRBV4-1|TRBD1
CASSPSPLRQGLSYGYTF
TGCGCCAGCAGCCCCTCCCCCCTCCGACAGGGCTTGAGCTATGGCTACACCTTC
>NA|TRBJ2-1|TRBV6-5|TRBD1
CASSFGTGGYNEQFF
TGTGCCAGCAGTTTCGGGACAGGGGGCTACAATGAGCAGTTCTTC
>NA|TRBJ1-5|TRBV4-2|NA
CASSQRIGAGSGPQHF
TGTGCCAGCAGCCAAAGGATAGGAGCGGGTTCGGGCCCCCAGCATTTT
>NA|TRBJ2-7|TRBV11-2|NA
CASSSRGSSYEQYF
TGTGCCAGCAGCTCCAGAGGTAGCTCCTACGAGCAGTACTTC
>NA|TRBJ1-3|TRBV7-2|NA
CASSSFFTGYPSGNTIYF
TGTGCCAGCAGCTCTTTCTTCACAGGGTATCCCTCTGGAAACACCATATATTTT
>NA|TRBJ1-5|TRBV5-4|NA
CASSLGGNSNQPQHF
TGTGCCAGCAGCTTGGGCGGGAATAGCAATCAGCCCCAGCATTTT
>NA|TRBJ1-5|TRBV6-1|TRBD1
CASSAGQGGNQPQHF
TGTGCCAGCAGTGCTGGACAGGGTGGCAATCAGCCCCAGCATTTT
>once|TRBJ1-6|TRBV5-1|NA
CASSPEGLSPLHF
TGCGCCAGCAGCCCGGAGGGGCTATCACCCCTCCACTTT
>NA|TRBJ2-7|TRBV19|NA
CASSLRGPHEQYF
TGTGCCAGTAGTCTGCGGGGGCCCCACGAGCAGTACTTC
>NA|TRBJ2-3|TRBV4-2|NA
CASSQEGRGLNTDTQYF
TGTGCCAGCAGCCAAGAGGGGAGGGGGCTTAACACAGATACGCAGTATTTT
>NA|TRBJ1-6|TRBV7-2|TRBD1
CASSILGTGRNSPLHF
TGTGCCAGCAGCATACTCGGGACAGGGAGGAATTCACCCCTCCACTTT
>NA|TRBJ1-1|TRBV2|NA
CASSGSFFNTEAFF
TGTGCCAGCAGTGGGTCCTTTTTTAACACTGAAGCTTTCTTT
>NA|TRBJ1-5|TRBV30|TRBD1
CASGTGRGNQPQHF
TGTGCCTCCGGGACAGGGAGGGGCAATCAGCCCCAGCATTTT
>NA|TRBJ2-7|TRBV7-9|NA
CASSLSQGYEQYF
TGTGCCAGCAGTCTTTCACAGGGCTACGAGCAGTACTTC
>NA|TRBJ1-2|TRBV5-1|TRBD1
CASSATGQGAVGYTF
TGCGCCAGCAGCGCCACCGGACAGGGGGCGGTTGGCTACACCTTC
>NA|TRBJ1-1|TRBV5-1|NA
CASSLGGAPDTEAFF
TGCGCCAGCAGCTTGGGTGGGGCCCCGGACACTGAAGCTTTCTTT
>few|TRBJ1-5|TRBV6-1|NA
CASSEVQISNQPQHF
TGTGCCAGCAGCGAAGTACAGATTAGCAATCAGCCCCAGCATTTT
>once|TRBJ1-4|TRBV19|NA
CASSIRGANEKLFF
TGTGCCAGTAGTATACGGGGAGCTAATGAAAAACTGTTTTTT
>NA|TRBJ1-2|TRBV18|NA
CASSQDGSYGYTF
TGTGCCAGCTCACAGGACGGATCGTATGGCTACACCTTC
>NA|TRBJ1-1|TRBV5-1|NA
CASSDQGRTEAFF
TGCGCCAGCAGTGATCAGGGGCGCACTGAAGCTTTCTTT
>NA|TRBJ1-1|TRBV10-2|NA
CATLRTAMNTEAFF
TGCGCCACCCTCAGGACAGCCATGAACACTGAAGCTTTCTTT